The next 10 T cell receptor beta chains were all read from a single sample in a study of blood T cells in healthy people across ages. A second about 7 to 12 cycle PCR used barcoded and J-beta primers. TCRdb re-derived calls from the 5' RACE reads in MiXCR, one entry per CDR3 protein. Of hundreds of thousands of distinct CDR3 sequences listed, approximately 21% were seen once; the top ten hold 3% to 4%. Material: blood. These receptors were collected from a man between 65 and 85 years old in good health.

The rearrangement uses TRBV14 and TRBJ2-1, with TRBD2 matching 10 bases. CDR3 length equals 20 residues. Germline trimming cut 4 bases from V and 2 bases from J; bases unmatched to any gene: 17. CDR1 is SGHDN and CDR2 is FVKESK in the germline V gene. CDR3 region: CASSPRWGLAGDRTYNEQFF. The CDR3 DNA is TGTGCCAGCAGCCCAAGGTGGGGGCTAGCGGGAGACAGGACCTACAATGAGCAGTTCTTC.

This clonotype came up many times. The gene calls are TRBV7-2 and TRBJ1-1; 8 bases map to TRBD1. J was trimmed by 4 bases and V by 1 base; bases with no gene match: 8. The CDR3 is 16 residues long. Germline CDR1 SGHTA, CDR2 FQGNSA. The CDR3: CASSLVAGGFSTEAFF. CDR3 DNA sequence: TGTGCCAGCAGCTTAGTGGCAGGGGGCTTTAGCACTGAAGCTTTCTTT.

The genes are TRBV3-1 and TRBJ2-5, with 8 bases identical to TRBD2. The CDR3 totals 15 residues. Germline CDR1 is LGHDT and CDR2 is YNNKEL (reference sequence). The V gene end was trimmed by 4 bases and the J gene end by 5 bases; junction bases not matched to a gene: 9. In DNA form, the CDR3 reads TGTGCCAGCAGCCCCACCCTAGCGGGCAGTGAGACCCAGTACTTC. The encoded protein is CASSPTLAGSETQYF.

V and J are TRBV5-1 and TRBJ2-5, with 7 nucleotides matching TRBD1. The J call may be incorrect, as the DNA end agrees better with TRBJ2-7. Germline V gene data show CDR1 as SGHRS and CDR2 as YFSETQ. CDR3 length: 14 residues. The CDR3 DNA is TGCGCCAGCAGCTTGGAGTCAGGGGGCTACGAGCAGTACTTC. This encodes CASSLESGGYEQYF.

The chain couples TRBV30 to TRBJ2-4; D call uncertain. The CDR3 loop spans 12 amino acids. CDR1 is GTSNPN and CDR2 is SVGIG in the germline V gene (reference sequence). Trimming took 4 bases from V and 4 from J, leaving 8 bases between them. CDR3 sequence (DNA): TGTGCCTGGAAACGGCCTAAAAACATTCAGTACTTC. Protein: CAWKRPKNIQYF.

This chain uses TRBV27 with TRBJ2-1, with no clear D. The CDR3 contains 17 residues. CDR1 is MNHEY and CDR2 is SMNVEV in the germline V gene (reference sequence). The V end lost 2 bases, the J end lost 7 bases, and 21 bases lay between the germline ends. CDR3 residues: CASSLRKVPGPRNEQFF. The CDR3 DNA follows: TGTGCCAGCAGTTTACGAAAGGTTCCAGGTCCTAGGAATGAGCAGTTCTTC.

This clonotype was seen once. The chain uses TRBV12-3 or TRBV12-4 and TRBJ2-1; 12 bases map to TRBD1. V lost 5 bases and J lost 5; bases outside the gene matches: 7. The CDR3 extends over 16 amino acids. The DNA of the CDR3 is TGTGCCAGCAGTGGTCGGGACAGGGGGCTAAACAATGAGCAGTTCTTC. This encodes CASSGRDRGLNNEQFF.

This clonotype was seen at least ten times. The chain couples TRBV6-5 to TRBJ2-5; no reliable D call. The V end was cut by 6 bases, the J end by 1 base, with 12 bases between. Per germline, CDR1 MNHEY and CDR2 SVGAGI. This CDR3 has 14 amino acids. CDR3: CASRAPGRQETQYF. CDR3 bases: TGTGCCAGCAGGGCACCGGGCCGCCAAGAGACCCAGTACTTC.

This clonotype was seen only a few times. This chain joins TRBV13 and TRBJ1-2; a possible D gene is TRBD1 (5 bases). CDR3 length: 16 amino acids. Germline CDR1 and CDR2: PRHDT and FYEKMQ (reference sequence). Trimming left V 2 bases short and J 0 bases short, with 13 bases between. The chain's CDR3 is CASSLTGRVSNYGYTF. CDR3 nucleotides: TGTGCCAGCAGCTTAACAGGACGGGTATCTAACTATGGCTACACCTTC.

This clonotype has more than one count but fewer than ten. This chain uses TRBV2 with TRBJ2-4, with TRBD1 matching 8 bases. The junction had 1 base not matched to a gene; V was cut back by 2 bases and J by 1 base. Germline V gene sequence: CDR1 SNHLY, CDR2 FYNNEI. CDR3 size: 15 residues. The CDR3 DNA reads TGTGCCAGCAGTGAACAGGGGGCGGCCAAAAACATTCAGTACTTC. Protein product: CASSEQGAAKNIQYF.